Only a few counts were recorded for the clone carrying this TCR beta chain. This record belongs to a study of blood T cell repertoires in COVID-19. Turning to the study itself: Spain, Italy and the United States supplied samples that represented acute and convalescent COVID-19. From T cells, B-cell-depleted T cells, or PBMCs came the material, which was cDNA or gDNA.

The protocol was immunoSEQ multiplex PCR, while the TCRdb copy is restricted to in-frame clones and leaves out a portion. The sample has 220,000 or so clones, 80% to 90% seen once. The age range of participants was about 18 to 95 years, with residence in under 25 US areas. Sequenced sample: PBMCs or T cells enriched from blood (not recorded which). This clonotype originated in a woman aged 50 to 60 with acute COVID-19.

The CDR3 reads CASSFLAGAEETQYF. The CDR3 nucleotides are TGCGCCAGCAGCTTCCTAGCGGGAGCGGAAGAGACCCAGTACTTC. The V gene is TRBV5-1, the J gene TRBJ2-5, with 10 bases fitting TRBD2. The CDR3 loop spans 15 amino acids. The germline CDR1 and CDR2 sequences are SGHRS and YFSETQ. After removal of 2 bases from V and 3 bases from J, the junction contained 4 bases not matched to a gene.